The 14 T cell receptor beta chains below were found in one sample sequenced in a study of CD8 T cells in ankylosing spondylitis (dated by TCRdb to 2016 to 2017). The method behind the library was 5' RACE. This sample was sequenced with an Illumina HiSeq 2500. TCRdb reprocessed the public reads (quality trimming at Q25 with fastp, clone calling with MiXCR) and kept in-frame beta chains. Rows with a matching CDR3 protein are joined into one entry that keeps the most common DNA and genes. The sample profile shows just under 95,000 distinct CDR3 sequences; approximately 9% of them were found once. The ten largest clones take up 5.1% of the sample. The sample comprised blood, either unsorted or a sorted T cell fraction (not recorded which). Every receptor here comes from a male donor with ankylosing spondylitis or in good health (not recorded which).

This chain joins TRBV20-1 and TRBJ1-5; TRBD1 aligns across 7 bases. The trim removed 6 bases at V and 6 bases at J, leaving 14 bases unmatched. CDR1 DFQATT and CDR2 SNEGSKA come from the germline V gene (reference sequence). The CDR3 sequence is 15 residues long. The CDR3 sequence is CSAGMTGSDGQPQHF. The CDR3, as DNA: TGCAGTGCCGGGATGACAGGGTCGGATGGTCAGCCCCAGCATTTT.

At least ten counts were recorded for this clonotype. The rearrangement joins TRBV5-5 to TRBJ2-3; tentatively, D is TRBD1 (6 bases). Per germline, CDR1 SGHKS and CDR2 YYEKEE (reference sequence). The V gene lost 3 bases and the J gene lost 2 bases, with 16 bases spanning the gap. This CDR3 spans 16 amino acids. CDR3 sequence: CASSWPQGFATDTQYF. DNA of the CDR3: TGTGCCAGCAGCTGGCCACAGGGATTTGCCACAGATACGCAGTATTTT.

This clonotype was detected many times. The chain employs TRBV5-1 and TRBJ2-7, with TRBD1 matching over 9 bases. CDR3 length: 14 residues. Trimming took 3 bases from V and 6 from J; bases not matched to a gene: 7. CDR1 and CDR2 (germline): SGHRS, YFSETQ. The CDR3 here is CASSSPGQGGEQYF. The CDR3 DNA is TGCGCCAGCAGCTCCCCGGGACAGGGAGGCGAGCAGTACTTC.

This clonotype was recorded a few times. This chain connects TRBV20-1 to TRBJ2-1; 11 bases line up with TRBD2. V lost 2 bases, J lost 0 bases, and 6 bases stayed unmatched. This CDR3 spans 17 amino acids. Germline CDR1 and CDR2: DFQATT and SNEGSKA (reference sequence). CDR3 in amino acids: CSARTGTSGYSYNEQFF. The CDR3 region has the DNA TGCAGTGCTAGAACTGGGACTAGCGGTTACTCCTACAATGAGCAGTTCTTC.

This clonotype was observed at least ten times. The gene calls are TRBV20-1 and TRBJ2-7, with a possible D match to TRBD2 (5 bases). V was cut by 6 bases and J by 6 bases, with 27 bases left in between. There are 16 residues in the CDR3. Germline V gene data show CDR1 as DFQATT and CDR2 as SNEGSKA (reference sequence). The CDR3 nucleotides read TGCAGTGCCAAGGATGGACTGACTCCCTTCCGAGCCGAGCAGTACTTC. Its translation: CSAKDGLTPFRAEQYF.

This clonotype was counted many times. The chain carries TRBV7-2 and TRBJ2-1; 11 positions agree with TRBD2. The germline gives CDR1 SGHTA, CDR2 FQGNSA. V shed 6 bases and J 7 bases; nucleotides not matched to a gene: 8. The CDR3 covers 15 residues. The CDR3 bases are TGTGCCAGCAGTCGTAGCGGGGGGGCCTTGAATGAGCAGTTCTTC. Protein sequence: CASSRSGGALNEQFF.

This clonotype was detected ten times or more. This chain joins TRBV7-8 and TRBJ1-4; D not resolved. V shed 1 base and J shed 8 bases, with 17 bases lying between them. Germline V gene lookup returns CDR1 SGHVS and CDR2 FQNEAQ. This CDR3 contains 16 residues. CDR3: CASSLVRGAPGEKLFF. In nucleotides, the CDR3 is TGTGCCAGCAGCTTAGTGCGGGGAGCGCCTGGCGAAAAACTGTTTTTT.

This clonotype has more than one count but fewer than ten. The J gene is TRBJ2-1, the V gene TRBV14; a possible D gene is TRBD2 (6 bases). Germline-derived CDR1 and CDR2 are SGHDN and FVKESK. V lost 0 bases and J lost 1, with 19 bases in between. This CDR3 contains 19 residues. The CDR3 here is CASSQDLFPSVRSYNEQFF. DNA for the CDR3: TGTGCCAGCAGCCAAGATCTCTTTCCTAGCGTTCGGTCCTACAATGAGCAGTTCTTC.

This clonotype was picked up a small number of times. J is TRBJ2-1 and V is TRBV18, with D hard to call. This CDR3 spans 12 amino acids. The germline gives CDR1 KGHSH, CDR2 LQKENI. Trimming left V 0 bases short and J 5 bases short, with 2 bases between. CDR3 DNA sequence: TGTGCCAGCTCACCACCGAACAATGAGCAGTTCTTC. Its protein product is CASSPPNNEQFF.

This clonotype was picked up many times. The genes are TRBV11-2 and TRBJ2-3; 10 positions match TRBD2. Trimming removed 2 bases from V and 4 bases from J; junction bases left unmatched: 3. This CDR3 is 15 amino acids long. Germline values: CDR1 SGHAT, CDR2 FQNNGV. The CDR3 nucleotides read TGTGCCAGCAGCTTACTAGCGGGGGCTGCAGATACGCAGTATTTT. Protein sequence: CASSLLAGAADTQYF.

By share, this clonotype ranks as medium-sized. V usage is TRBV5-1 and J usage is TRBJ2-7; D ambiguous. The germline V and J ends were trimmed by 2 bases and 4 bases, with 4 bases remaining between them. The CDR3 totals 11 residues. CDR1 and CDR2 from the germline V gene are SGHRS and YFSETQ. This chain's CDR3 is CASSFNYEQYF. As DNA, the CDR3 is TGCGCCAGCAGCTTCAATTACGAGCAGTACTTC.

This clonotype appeared many times. The rearrangement links TRBV7-2 to TRBJ1-3, with D uncertain. This CDR3 has 14 amino acids. Trimming took off 1 base at V and 4 bases at J, with 8 bases between the two ends. CDR1 SGHTA and CDR2 FQGNSA come from the germline V gene. The CDR3 spells CASSLVPDGNTIYF. Here the CDR3 DNA reads TGTGCCAGCAGCTTAGTCCCAGACGGAAACACCATATATTTT.

About this clonotype itself: This may be a read error, as it is one base from a much larger clone. V gene TRBV3-1 combines with J gene TRBJ1-3; D is unresolved. CDR3 length: 15 residues. Germline lookup yields CDR1 LGHDT and CDR2 YNNKEL (reference sequence). For the CDR3, the DNA is TGTGCCAGCAGCCAGACACCTGGCGTTGGAAACACCACATATTTT. This gives the protein CASSQTPGVGNTTYF.

As regards this clonotype: A much larger clone differs by one base, so this may be a read error. V is TRBV6-2 or TRBV6-3 and J is TRBJ2-1; D ambiguous. This CDR3 comprises 10 residues. Germline-derived CDR1 and CDR2 are MNHEY and SVGEGT. In nucleotides, the CDR3 is TGTGTCAACAGTTGGAATGAGCAGTTCTTC. This translates into CVNSWNEQFF.